This entry features one TCR beta chain sequence. The data stem from a study of blood T cell repertoires in COVID-19. Study in general: The study drew acute and convalescent COVID-19 samples from the United States, Italy and Spain. In each case, the material was cDNA or gDNA derived from T cells, B-cell-depleted T cells, or PBMCs.

The CDR3 contains 16 residues. Germline V lookup: CDR1 SGHTA, CDR2 FQGTGA. V was trimmed by 5 bases and J by 0 bases, leaving 13 bases between them. Original data processing: Estimated nucleated cell counts came from reference gene primer amplification. The assay was immunoSEQ multiplex PCR, and TCRdb's table has in-frame clones only and misses some. That table gives V, J and clone size, and the DNA gave D and trimming. Counted here are under 200,000 clones, over 75% occurring once; the ten biggest clones make up about 9.1%. Material for sequencing was peripheral blood. This chain uses TRBV7-3 with TRBJ2-2; D is possibly TRBD2 (5 bases). This receptor was identified in a woman at least 80 years old with acute or convalescent COVID-19. CDR3 bases: TGTGCCAGCAGCCCGCGGGCATTAGCGAACACCGGGGAGCTGTTTTTT. It is translated as CASSPRALANTGELFF.